This T cell receptor (beta chain) came from a study of cytomegalovirus exposure and HLA in healthy donors. The PCR ran on 60 Vbeta and 13 Jbeta primers. The method was immunoSEQ multiplex PCR; TCRdb's version includes in-frame clones alone and lacks a portion of them. Of 100,000 to 150,000 clones in the sample, roughly 70% were seen once. This CDR3 is built from 18 residues. The germline CDR1 and CDR2 sequences are SNHLY and FYNNEI. Deletions cut 3 bases from V and 6 bases from J, with 24 bases between. J is TRBJ2-1 and V is TRBV2, with a weak D call TRBD2 (6 bases). Specimen: PBMCs. This receptor was obtained from a woman between 50 and 59 years old in good health and CMV-seropositive. The CDR3 loop reads CASSDEWTGGVSSNEQFF. The CDR3 DNA is TGTGCCAGCAGTGATGAGTGGACCGGGGGAGTCTCTAGCAATGAGCAGTTCTTC.